One and the same sample provided the 18 T cell receptor beta chains below, sequenced in a study of T cell repertoires in cytomegalovirus infection. Via MiXCR, TCRdb re-called the reads, giving one row per CDR3 protein. The sample records under 200,000 distinct CDR3 sequences, 8% to 10% being singletons. The sample consisted of PBMCs. These receptors all come from a human donor in good health (CMV status not recorded). Some clones in this sample may be carry-over from other donors' samples.

This sequence joins TRBV7-9 and TRBJ2-7, with D tentatively TRBD1 or TRBD2 (5 bases each). Germline V gives CDR1 SEHNR, CDR2 FQNEAQ (reference sequence). The CDR3 is 14 amino acids. V dropped 2 bases and J dropped 5 bases, with 13 bases sitting between them. The CDR3 nucleotides read TGTGCCAGCAGCTTACAGGGAGATTTCCACGAGCAGTACTTC. This encodes CASSLQGDFHEQYF.

Many counts were recorded for this clonotype. The chain employs TRBV11-2 and TRBJ1-2; unclear D gene. Germline CDR1 reads SGHAT; CDR2 reads FQNNGV. The CDR3 is made up of 12 amino acids. Trimming removed 3 bases from V and 7 bases from J, with 9 bases in between. The CDR3 loop is CASSFTDGGYTF. Here the CDR3 DNA reads TGTGCCAGCAGCTTTACAGATGGTGGCTACACCTTC.

V usage is TRBV7-2 and J usage is TRBJ2-3; D is unresolved. The CDR3 runs to 12 residues. Germline values: CDR1 SGHTA, CDR2 FQGNSA. Trimming removed 5 bases at V and 3 bases at J, with 6 bases between. The CDR3 region has the DNA TGTGCCAGCAGCAAAACTACAGATACGCAGTATTTT. Amino acids: CASSKTTDTQYF. The whole variable domain, remainder taken from reference TRBV7-2 and TRBJ2-3, is GAGVSQSPSNKVTEKGKDVELRCDPISGHTALYWYRQSLGQGLEFLIYFQGNSAPDKSGLPSDRFSAERTGGSVSTLTIQRTQQEDSAVYLCASSKTTDTQYFGPGTRLTVL.

This clonotype was seen ten or more times. The chain uses TRBV7-2 and TRBJ1-3; no clear D. CDR1 is SGHTA, CDR2 FQGNSA, per germline. The V gene lost 4 bases and the J gene lost 1 base, with 8 bases spanning the gap. The CDR3 has 14 amino acids. The CDR3 here is CASSWAGSGNTIYF. CDR3 in DNA: TGTGCCAGCAGCTGGGCTGGGTCTGGAAACACCATATATTTT. The full variable domain, with the rest looked up from reference TRBV7-2 and TRBJ1-3, is GAGVSQSPSNKVTEKGKDVELRCDPISGHTALYWYRQSLGQGLEFLIYFQGNSAPDKSGLPSDRFSAERTGGSVSTLTIQRTQQEDSAVYLCASSWAGSGNTIYFGEGSWLTVV.

This clonotype appeared many times. V usage is TRBV29-1 and J usage is TRBJ2-3, with D perhaps TRBD2 (7 bases). This CDR3 contains 13 residues. V was clipped by 5 bases and J by 3 bases, with 12 bases between them. In germline, CDR1 is SQVTM, CDR2 ANQGSEA. CDR3: CSVRGALTDTQYF. The DNA of the CDR3 is TGCAGCGTTCGGGGGGCGTTGACAGATACGCAGTATTTT.

The chain employs TRBV7-6 and TRBJ1-4; unclear D gene. The CDR3 covers 13 residues. The germline V gene has CDR1 SGHVS and CDR2 FNYEAQ. V was shortened by 2 bases and J by 3 bases, with 4 bases between the two germline ends. CDR3 region: CASSLQANEKLFF. The CDR3 DNA reads as TGTGCCAGCAGCTTACAGGCTAATGAAAAACTGTTTTTT.

The chain joins TRBV12-3 or TRBV12-4 to TRBJ2-1, with 10 bases fitting TRBD2. This CDR3 has 16 residues. The V and J ends lost 6 bases and 5 bases, in that order; junction bases with no gene match: 10. CDR3 in amino acids: CASRSTGTSVNNEQFF. As DNA, the CDR3 is TGTGCCAGCAGGTCGACCGGGACTAGCGTAAACAATGAGCAGTTCTTC.

This clonotype was observed a handful of times. The chain is built from TRBV29-1 and TRBJ1-2, with D hard to call. V was trimmed by 7 bases and J by 8 bases, leaving 20 bases between them. The CDR3 loop spans 13 amino acids. Germline CDR1 is SQVTM and CDR2 is ANQGSEA. The CDR3 coding sequence is TGCAGCGCCGAAAAGGGAGGGTATGGCGGCTACACCTTC. Translated, it gives CSAEKGGYGGYTF.

This clonotype was seen just once. The chain is built from TRBV5-5 and TRBJ1-5, with TRBD1 as a possible D gene (5 bases). From germline, CDR1 is SGHKS and CDR2 YYEKEE (reference sequence). Trimming took 5 bases from V and 0 from J, leaving 21 bases between them. The CDR3 totals 18 residues. The CDR3 sequence is CASRSKLMTDYSNQPQHF. In DNA, the CDR3 is TGTGCCAGCAGATCTAAGCTTATGACAGATTATAGCAATCAGCCCCAGCATTTT.

This clonotype has more than one count but fewer than ten. The V gene is TRBV20-1, the J gene TRBJ2-1; 11 bases fit TRBD2. CDR1 is DFQATT and CDR2 is SNEGSKA in the germline V gene (reference sequence). The ends lost 3 bases at V and 8 bases at J; junction bases unmatched: 6. CDR3 length: 14 residues. CDR3 protein: CSASLAGGLDEQFF. In DNA, the CDR3 is TGCAGTGCTAGTTTAGCGGGGGGGCTTGATGAGCAGTTCTTC.

Many counts were recorded for this clonotype. This chain connects TRBV5-6 to TRBJ2-3, with D tentatively TRBD2 (6 bases). Germline CDR1 reads SGHDT; CDR2 reads YYEEEE. The CDR3 runs to 19 residues. V gave up 4 bases and J gave up 4 bases, with 28 bases separating them. CDR3 region: CASSLEGSGPYNPADTQYF. CDR3 sequence (DNA): TGTGCCAGCAGCCTGGAGGGATCGGGGCCCTATAATCCAGCAGATACGCAGTATTTT.

This clonotype was detected ten times or more. The chain recombines TRBV11-2 with TRBJ1-1; D unresolved. The CDR3 contains 14 residues. V shed 5 bases and J shed 5 bases, with 15 bases lying between them. CDR1 is SGHAT and CDR2 is FQNNGV in the germline V gene. CDR3 sequence (DNA): TGTGCCAGCAGCGCCGGGAGAGGGCGAACTGAAGCTTTCTTT. This translates into CASSAGRGRTEAFF.

This clonotype has a count of ten or more. The V call is TRBV11-2, the J call TRBJ2-2, with 7 bases fitting TRBD1. J lost 1 base, V lost 3 bases, and 5 bases had no gene match. CDR3 length: 16 residues. The germline V gene encodes CDR1 SGHAT and CDR2 FQNNGV. The CDR3, as DNA: TGTGCCAGCAGCTTCGACAGGGTCGGGAACACCGGGGAGCTGTTTTTT. It translates to CASSFDRVGNTGELFF.

This clonotype was observed many times. CDR3 in DNA: TGTGCCAGCAGCCCTACTAGGGGAGATACGCAGTATTTT. Residues: CASSPTRGDTQYF. This chain links TRBV7-3 with TRBJ2-3, with D perhaps assigned TRBD1 or TRBD2 (5 bases each). The CDR3 length is 13 residues. Germline assignment: CDR1 SGHTA and CDR2 FQGTGA. Trimming pared 5 bases from V and 5 bases from J, leaving 11 bases between.

This clonotype appeared many times. The chain's CDR3 is CASRGQGKSNQPQHF. CDR3 DNA: TGTGCCAGCAGGGGACAGGGGAAGAGCAATCAGCCCCAGCATTTT. The genes are TRBV28 and TRBJ1-5, with 10 bases identical to TRBD1. CDR1 and CDR2 from the germline V gene are MDHEN and SYDVKM. Trimming removed 6 bases from V and 1 base from J; junction bases left unmatched: 3. The CDR3 contains 15 residues.

This clonotype was observed many times. The chain has TRBV7-2 and TRBJ1-1; D unclear. The CDR3 is 16 residues long. V lost 1 base and J lost 2, with 14 bases in between. CDR1 is SGHTA, CDR2 FQGNSA, per germline. CDR3 amino acids: CASSLGGGGLNTEAFF. Written as DNA, the CDR3 is TGTGCCAGCAGCTTAGGGGGAGGAGGGTTAAACACTGAAGCTTTCTTT. Full variable domain (remainder filled in from reference TRBV7-2 and TRBJ1-1): GAGVSQSPSNKVTEKGKDVELRCDPISGHTALYWYRQSLGQGLEFLIYFQGNSAPDKSGLPSDRFSAERTGGSVSTLTIQRTQQEDSAVYLCASSLGGGGLNTEAFFGQGTRLTVV.

This clonotype was picked up many times. This rearrangement joins TRBV7-6 to TRBJ2-5; 8 bases map to TRBD1. Germline V CDR1 and CDR2: SGHVS, FNYEAQ. The CDR3 covers 16 residues. Germline trimming cut 1 base from V and 0 bases from J; bases unmatched to any gene: 4. The CDR3 DNA is TGTGCCAGCAGCTTAGTTAGGACAGGGTACCAAGAGACCCAGTACTTC. Encoded protein: CASSLVRTGYQETQYF.

The gene calls are TRBV7-8 and TRBJ1-5; D uncertain. CDR1 is SGHVS, CDR2 FQNEAQ, per germline. There are 13 residues in the CDR3. V was pared by 1 base and J by 2 bases, with 3 bases between. The CDR3 DNA follows: TGTGCCAGCAGCTTAGTTCGCAATCAGCCCCAGCATTTT. Translating gives CASSLVRNQPQHF.